The source of this T cell receptor (beta chain) is a study of blood T cell repertoires in COVID-19. Original processing methods: Quantification of nucleated cells was approximated via reference gene primer amplification. TCRdb keeps only in-frame clones here, not all; method: immunoSEQ multiplex PCR. V and J calls and clone size are those listed in that table; D and trimming were worked out from the DNA. The repertoire holds about 120,000 clones, with around 91% as singletons. The clonotype originates from a man aged 65 to 79 with active or convalescent COVID-19. The sequenced material came from peripheral blood.

In DNA, the CDR3 is TGTGCCAGCAGCTTGGGATCAGGGCAACAGCCCCAGCATTTT. Its protein is CASSLGSGQQPQHF. The chain employs TRBV7-8 and TRBJ1-5, with D tentatively TRBD1 (5 bases). Germline CDR1 is SGHVS and CDR2 is FQNEAQ. The length of the CDR3 is 14 residues. Trimming took off 3 bases at V and 7 bases at J, with 13 bases between the two ends.